Listed below are T cell receptor beta chains from one sample, sequenced in a study of blood T cell repertoires in COVID-19. TCRdb's copy holds only in-frame clones and misses some; the assay was immunoSEQ multiplex PCR. Here the sample spans fewer than 40,000 clones, 89% being singletons. Sequencing was done on a sample of peripheral blood. These receptors all come from an older man with acute or convalescent COVID-19. Both conserved end residues are part of each CDR3. D genes are given only for firm matches. The size field is filled for only some rows; it gives once, few, many or a size class.

V	size	D	length	J	DNA	CDR3
TRBV30	few	TRBD1	11	TRBJ1-2	TGTGCTAGACAGGGATTTGATGGCTACACCTTC	CARQGFDGYTF
TRBV4-1	-	-	15	TRBJ1-1	TGCGCCAGCAGCCAAGATTTCGCAGGGTCCACTGAAGCTTTCTTT	CASSQDFAGSTEAFF
TRBV5-4	-	TRBD1	15	TRBJ2-5	TGTGCCAGCAGCACCCAACAGGGGGCGTGGGAGACCCAGTACTTC	CASSTQQGAWETQYF
TRBV11-3	-	TRBD2	19	TRBJ2-7	TGTGCCAGCAGTTCCAAGGGGGGGCTAGCGGGAGTACGGATCTACGAGCAGTACTTC	CASSSKGGLAGVRIYEQYF
TRBV6-5	-	TRBD2	14	TRBJ2-1	TGTGCCAGCACCCTACCAGGACTAGCCGATGAGCAGTTCTTC	CASTLPGLADEQFF
TRBV11-2	-	TRBD2	16	TRBJ2-5	TGTGCCAGCAGCTCGAAAGGGACTAGATTCCAAGAGACCCAGTACTTC	CASSSKGTRFQETQYF
TRBV6-1	-	-	15	TRBJ2-5	TGTGCCAGCAGTGAAACCGGGACAAGCCAAGAGACCCAGTACTTC	CASSETGTSQETQYF
TRBV28	-	TRBD1	15	TRBJ2-3	TGTGCCAGCAGTCGGGACAGGGGGATTTCTGATACGCAGTATTTT	CASSRDRGISDTQYF
TRBV2	-	TRBD1	13	TRBJ1-2	TGTGCCAGCAGCCCAGGGGGCGCGAAAGGCTACACCTTC	CASSPGGAKGYTF
TRBV12-3/TRBV12-4	-	-	13	TRBJ2-7	TGTGCCAGCAGTTTAGCACGGGTGCACGAGCAGTACTTC	CASSLARVHEQYF
TRBV20-1	-	-	13	TRBJ1-5	TGCAGTGCTAGTGGGGGGCTAGTTCAGCCCCAGCATTTT	CSASGGLVQPQHF
TRBV10-2	-	-	13	TRBJ2-3	TGCGCCAGCAGAGACGGGGGCACAGATACGCAGTATTTT	CASRDGGTDTQYF
TRBV28	-	TRBD1	15	TRBJ2-5	TGTGCCAGCAGTAAAGGACAGGGTATAGAAGAGACCCAGTACTTC	CASSKGQGIEETQYF
TRBV7-2	-	-	13	TRBJ2-1	TGTGCCAGCAGCTTCTCTACGCTCCTTGAGCAGTTCTTC	CASSFSTLLEQFF
TRBV12-3/TRBV12-4	-	-	13	TRBJ1-5	TGTGCCAGCTGCAGGGGCCGCAATCAGCCCCAGCATTTT	CASCRGRNQPQHF
TRBV7-9	-	TRBD2	18	TRBJ2-2	TGTGCCAGCAGAGAGCTTAGCGGGAGGGCCGGACGAGGCGGGGAGCTGTTTTTT	CASRELSGRAGRGGELFF
TRBV19	-	TRBD2	15	TRBJ2-2	TGTGCCAGTAGTACTAGCGGAGGGGACACCGGGGAGCTGTTTTTT	CASSTSGGDTGELFF
TRBV6-4	-	-	11	TRBJ2-7	TGTGCCACGGTGGCGGACTACGAGCAGTACTTC	CATVADYEQYF
TRBV6-5	-	-	13	TRBJ1-1	TGTGCCAGCAGAACCGCAGGATCCACTGAAGCTTTCTTT	CASRTAGSTEAFF
TRBV10-3	-	TRBD2	19	TRBJ2-2	TGTGCCATCAGCCCCTCCCCGGGACTAGCGGAGGGGAACACCGGGGAGCTGTTTTTT	CAISPSPGLAEGNTGELFF
TRBV2	-	-	12	TRBJ1-1	TGTGCCACCCGGAGGGAGAACACTGAAGCTTTCTTT	CATRRENTEAFF
TRBV14	-	-	14	TRBJ2-1	TGTGCCAGCAGCCAACTCGACTACTACAATGAGCAGTTCTTC	CASSQLDYYNEQFF
TRBV9	-	-	14	TRBJ1-1	TGTGCCAGCACCCTAGGGGCAGAGAACACTGAAGCTTTCTTT	CASTLGAENTEAFF
TRBV12-3/TRBV12-4	-	TRBD1	13	TRBJ1-5	TGTGCCAGCAGCTGGACAGGGGTACAGCCCCAGCATTTT	CASSWTGVQPQHF
TRBV21-1	few	-	14	TRBJ1-5	TGTGCCAGCAGCAGAGGCAGGGGGAATCAGCCCCAGCATTTT	CASSRGRGNQPQHF
TRBV27	few	TRBD2	19	TRBJ2-3	TGTGCCAGCAGTCCCATAATCCCTCTAGCGGGAGGGTGGGCAGATACGCAGTATTTT	CASSPIIPLAGGWADTQYF
TRBV30	-	-	16	TRBJ1-2	TGTGCCTGGAGTGGGGAGGGTAAAGCAGCTGACTATGGCTACACCTTC	CAWSGEGKAADYGYTF
TRBV12-3/TRBV12-4	once	-	12	TRBJ2-5	TGTGCCAGCAGTCCCCAGGGAGAGACCCAGTACTTC	CASSPQGETQYF
TRBV28	-	-	14	TRBJ2-1	TGTGCCAGCAGTTTAGGGGGACACTACAATGAGCAGTTCTTC	CASSLGGHYNEQFF
TRBV19	-	-	14	TRBJ2-1	TGTGCCAGTAAGGGCCCCAGGGGATTGGGTGAGCAGTTCTTC	CASKGPRGLGEQFF
TRBV19	-	-	14	TRBJ1-4	TGTGCCAGTAGTATGATGGGGCAGAACGAAAAACTGTTTTTT	CASSMMGQNEKLFF
TRBV21-1	-	-	17	TRBJ2-3	TGTGCCAGCAGCCCTCAGGGGCGGGAGTGGATCACAGATACGCAGTATTTT	CASSPQGREWITDTQYF
TRBV7-2	-	TRBD2	17	TRBJ2-1	TGTGCCAGCAGCTTCCCCGTGACTAGCGGGTCCTACAATGAGCAGTTCTTC	CASSFPVTSGSYNEQFF
TRBV2	-	-	16	TRBJ1-1	TGTGCCAGCAGCGAACGGCAGGCTCCCGTTTCTCCTGAAGCTTTCTTT	CASSERQAPVSPEAFF